A single T cell receptor (beta chain) is shown here with its context. The V and J ends lost 1 base and 3 bases, in that order; junction bases with no gene match: 3. Germline loops: CDR1 LGHDT, CDR2 YNNKEL (reference sequence). CDR3 length: 16 amino acids. The data were taken from a study of CD8 T cells in Susac syndrome. It was treatment-naive patients with stable or active relapsing-remitting disease who made up the multiple sclerosis controls. TEMRA cells were enriched by FACS, while CD8+ and CD4+ T cells were obtained through a negative isolation that was performed magnetically. RNA totalling roughly 0.45 to 1 ug underwent reverse transcription with random hexamers. TCRdb reprocessed the immunoSEQ multiplex PCR reads via MiXCR and lists one record per CDR3 protein. This table holds 160,000 or so distinct CDR3 sequences, around 94% found once.

This clonotype originated in a human donor with multiple sclerosis. Source material: CD4+ T cells from PBMCs. This chain uses TRBV3-1 with TRBJ2-2, with 9 nucleotides matching TRBD1. Here the CDR3 DNA reads TGTGCCAGCAGCCAAGCTGACAGGGGGGACACCGGGGAGCTGTTTTTT. Its protein product is CASSQADRGDTGELFF.